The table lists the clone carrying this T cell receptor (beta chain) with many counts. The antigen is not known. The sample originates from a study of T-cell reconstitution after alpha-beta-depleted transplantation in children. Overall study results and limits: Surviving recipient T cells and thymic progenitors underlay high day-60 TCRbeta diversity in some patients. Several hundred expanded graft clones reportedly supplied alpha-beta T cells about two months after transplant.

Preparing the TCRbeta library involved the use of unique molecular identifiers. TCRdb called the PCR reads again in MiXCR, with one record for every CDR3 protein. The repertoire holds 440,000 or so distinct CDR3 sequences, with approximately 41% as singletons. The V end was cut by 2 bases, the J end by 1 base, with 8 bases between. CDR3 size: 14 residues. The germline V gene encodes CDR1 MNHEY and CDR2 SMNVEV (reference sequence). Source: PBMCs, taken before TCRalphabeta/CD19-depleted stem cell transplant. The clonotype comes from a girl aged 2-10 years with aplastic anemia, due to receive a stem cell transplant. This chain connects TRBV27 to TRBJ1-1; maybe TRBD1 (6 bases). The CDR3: CASSLDRRNTEAFF. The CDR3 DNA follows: TGTGCCAGCAGTTTAGACAGGAGGAACACTGAAGCTTTCTTT.